The 27 T cell receptor beta chains reported below all come from one sample, sequenced in a study of response to subunit inactivated influenza vaccine. TCRdb itself ran the RT-PCR reads through MiXCR, one entry per CDR3 protein. The sample holds 560,000 or so distinct CDR3 sequences, less than 10% seen once. Sequenced here: PBMCs from blood, sampled less than 25 months after vaccination. Receptor source: a man between 50 and 69 years old who received an inactivated influenza vaccine.

This clonotype was counted many times. This sequence joins TRBV27 and TRBJ2-7, with a weak D call TRBD1 (5 bases). Germline-derived CDR1 and CDR2 are MNHEY and SMNVEV (reference sequence). The germline V and J ends were trimmed by 3 bases and 3 bases, with 18 bases remaining between them. This CDR3 contains 16 residues. The CDR3 coding sequence is TGTGCCAGCAGTTTTTTTCCCAGGGAAGGGAACTACGAGCAGTACTTC. Translating it yields CASSFFPREGNYEQYF.

This clonotype was seen at least ten times. This rearrangement joins TRBV14 to TRBJ2-2; 8 positions agree with TRBD1. This CDR3 is 14 amino acids long. Trimming took 2 bases from V and 8 from J; bases not matched to a gene: 4. Germline V CDR1 and CDR2: SGHDN, FVKESK. CDR3 region: CASSQNRGSGELFF. CDR3 sequence (DNA): TGTGCCAGCAGCCAAAACAGGGGGTCGGGGGAGCTGTTTTTT.

The chain is built from TRBV5-1 and TRBJ1-3; D is uncertain. Germline CDR1 is SGHRS and CDR2 is YFSETQ. This CDR3 comprises 13 residues. V lost 4 bases, J lost 4 bases, and 9 bases lay in between. CDR3: CASSVDAGNTIYF. DNA of the CDR3: TGCGCCAGCAGCGTGGACGCCGGAAACACCATATATTTT.

This clonotype was recorded at least ten times. The chain couples TRBV12-3 or TRBV12-4 to TRBJ2-1, with 14 bases identical to TRBD2. V lost 2 bases to trimming and J lost 0 bases; unmatched junction nucleotides: 12. The CDR3 extends over 21 amino acids. The CDR3 sequence is CASSLRGLAGAERSSYNEQFF. CDR3 sequence (DNA): TGTGCCAGCAGTTTAAGGGGACTAGCGGGAGCGGAGAGGAGCTCCTACAATGAGCAGTTCTTC.

This clonotype appeared a few times. CDR3 in DNA: TGTGCCAGCAGCCAGAGGTCCCTAGCGGGCAAAACAGATACGCAGTATTTT. Amino acids: CASSQRSLAGKTDTQYF. The chain combines TRBV6-2 or TRBV6-3 with TRBJ2-3, with 8 bases aligning to TRBD2. The germline gives CDR1 MNHEY, CDR2 SVGEGT. This CDR3 spans 17 amino acids. The V segment lost 6 bases and the J segment 3 bases; nucleotides outside the gene matches: 14.

This chain joins TRBV20-1 and TRBJ2-7; D could derive from TRBD1 or TRBD2 (5 bases each). Germline V gives CDR1 DFQATT, CDR2 SNEGSKA (reference sequence). Trimming left V 0 bases short and J 4 bases short, with 19 bases between. The CDR3 sequence is 16 residues long. As DNA, the CDR3 is TGCAGTGCTAGAGATCGTCCGGACGGGGCTCGTTACGAGCAGTACTTC. Its protein product is CSARDRPDGARYEQYF.

The rearrangement uses TRBV6-1 and TRBJ2-1, with no clear D. The CDR3 is 16 amino acids. Germline V gene sequence: CDR1 MNHNS, CDR2 SASEGT. V was shortened by 2 bases and J by 0 bases, with 11 bases between the two germline ends. CDR3 sequence: CASSEYWPGSYNEQFF. The DNA of the CDR3 is TGTGCCAGCAGTGAATATTGGCCAGGCTCCTACAATGAGCAGTTCTTC.

This sequence joins TRBV5-1 and TRBJ2-2; D not certain. CDR1 SGHRS and CDR2 YFSETQ come from the germline V gene. Trimming took off 0 bases at V and 4 bases at J, with 7 bases between the two ends. CDR3 length: 14 amino acids. In DNA, the CDR3 is TGCGCCAGCAGCTTGGGTCCAACCACCGGGGAGCTGTTTTTT. Its protein is CASSLGPTTGELFF. Based on the CDR3 plus reference TRBV5-1 and TRBJ2-2, the full variable domain is KAGVTQTPRYLIKTRGQQVTLSCSPISGHRSVSWYQQTPGQGLQFLFEYFSETQRNKGNFPGRFSGRQFSNSRSEMNVSTLELGDSALYLCASSLGPTTGELFFGEGSRLTVL.

This clonotype was counted many times. Relative to the germline gene, one junction end is altered; a read error may explain this. The rearrangement uses TRBV5-1 and TRBJ2-3, with no clear D. The CDR3 totals 14 residues. The germline V gene encodes CDR1 SGHRS and CDR2 YFSETQ. The CDR3 coding sequence is TGCGCCAGCAGCTTGGTAACGGGCACCGATACGCAGTATTTT. Encoded protein: CASSLVTGTDTQYF.

This clonotype showed up many times. This sequence joins TRBV6-2 or TRBV6-3 and TRBJ1-1; no reliable D call. The CDR3 is 15 amino acids. The V gene's germline CDR1 is MNHEY and CDR2 SVGEGT. V lost 1 base and J 1 base, leaving 10 bases between the germline ends. This CDR3 is CASSYLSDQNTEAFF. CDR3 sequence (DNA): TGTGCCAGCAGTTACTTGTCAGACCAGAACACTGAAGCTTTCTTT.

At least ten counts were recorded for this clonotype. The chain links TRBV6-2 or TRBV6-3 to TRBJ1-1; D remains unclear. The CDR3 spans 13 residues. V lost 7 bases to trimming and J lost 7 bases, with 16 bases between them. CDR1 and CDR2 from the germline V gene are MNHEY and SVGEGT. In DNA form, the CDR3 reads TGTGCCAGCACCGCCGGACGGCTACTTGAAGCTTTCTTT. Translated: CASTAGRLLEAFF.

The chain recombines TRBV20-1 with TRBJ2-1; D unresolved. With 5 bases removed from V and 6 bases from J, the gap between germline ends came to 11 bases. CDR3 length equals 12 residues. CDR1 DFQATT and CDR2 SNEGSKA come from the germline V gene (reference sequence). CDR3 sequence: CSAQENVNEQFF. CDR3 nucleotides: TGCAGTGCTCAGGAGAATGTCAATGAGCAGTTCTTC.

The sample holds many counts of this clonotype. The V gene is TRBV18, the J gene TRBJ2-1; D may be TRBD1 (6 bases). V shed 2 bases and J shed 15 bases, with 11 bases lying between them. The length of the CDR3 is 11 residues. Per germline, CDR1 KGHSH and CDR2 LQKENI. The CDR3 here is CASSPGTNGFF. CDR3 coding DNA: TGTGCCAGCTCACCAGGGACAAATGGGTTCTTC.

There are many counts of this clonotype. V gene TRBV29-1 combines with J gene TRBJ2-1; no definite D call. Germline values: CDR1 SQVTM, CDR2 ANQGSEA. Trimming left V 1 base short and J 2 bases short, with 12 bases between. This CDR3 is built from 15 residues. CDR3 region: CSVEGTRSTYNEQFF. The CDR3 DNA reads TGCAGCGTTGAAGGGACCAGGTCCACCTACAATGAGCAGTTCTTC.

This clonotype has just a few counts. The CDR3, as DNA: TGTGCCAGCAGCTTGAGATTAGCCAAAAACATTCAGTACTTC. This translates into CASSLRLAKNIQYF. This chain connects TRBV2 to TRBJ2-4; no definite D call. Germline CDR1 SNHLY, CDR2 FYNNEI. V lost 6 bases and J 0 bases, leaving 9 bases between the germline ends. The CDR3 is made up of 14 amino acids.

The CDR3 loop reads CASSRTGTGVGYGYTF. The CDR3 nucleotides read TGTGCCAGCAGTCGGACCGGGACAGGGGTTGGCTATGGCTACACCTTC. The chain uses TRBV6-1 and TRBJ1-2; TRBD1 aligns across 10 bases. Germline V gene data show CDR1 as MNHNS and CDR2 as SASEGT. This CDR3 is built from 16 residues. V dropped 5 bases and J dropped 4; count of bases not matched to a gene: 10.

This clonotype occurred a few times. V and J are TRBV3-1 and TRBJ2-7; 10 bases agree with TRBD2. Looked up from germline, CDR1 is LGHDT and CDR2 is YNNKEL (reference sequence). CDR3 length: 14 residues. Losses at the gene ends were 6 bases for V and 6 bases for J; bases not matched to a gene: 8. As DNA, the CDR3 is TGTGCCAGCAGTTTCAGCGGGGGGGGATCCGAGCAGTACTTC. It translates to CASSFSGGGSEQYF.

The rearrangement uses TRBV15 and TRBJ2-5; 11 bases fit TRBD2. Germline V gene lookup returns CDR1 LNHNV and CDR2 YYDKDF (reference sequence). V gave up 0 bases and J gave up 0 bases; unmatched junction bases: 6. This CDR3 is 18 amino acids long. The CDR3 loop is CATSREIGLAGYQETQYF. The DNA for the CDR3 is TGTGCCACCAGCAGAGAGATCGGACTAGCGGGCTACCAAGAGACCCAGTACTTC.

This clonotype was detected only a few times. V gene TRBV29-1 combines with J gene TRBJ2-2; 9 bases fit TRBD1. Trimming removed 7 bases from V and 6 bases from J; junction bases left unmatched: 6. The CDR3 length is 13 residues. CDR1 and CDR2 (germline): SQVTM, ANQGSEA. The CDR3 coding sequence is TGCAGCGCACCGGGACAGGGATCCGGGGAGCTGTTTTTT. Translation: CSAPGQGSGELFF.

The genes are TRBV6-1 and TRBJ2-1; D is uncertain. Germline V gene sequence: CDR1 MNHNS, CDR2 SASEGT. Trimming removed 5 bases from V and 8 bases from J, with 16 bases in between. There are 14 residues in the CDR3. The CDR3 sequence: CASSPGVVGHEQFF. The CDR3 DNA reads as TGTGCCAGCAGTCCTGGAGTGGTGGGCCATGAGCAGTTCTTC.

The V call is TRBV7-9, the J call TRBJ2-3; a possible D gene is TRBD1 (6 bases). CDR3 length equals 13 residues. The germline gives CDR1 SEHNR, CDR2 FQNEAQ (reference sequence). V was shortened by 5 bases and J by 10 bases, with 16 bases between the two germline ends. This chain's CDR3 is CASSTPGVRAQYF. DNA of the CDR3: TGTGCCAGCAGCACACCAGGGGTTCGCGCGCAGTATTTT.

This clonotype was found many times. The rearrangement uses TRBV7-2 and TRBJ1-2, with 8 bases lining up with TRBD1. The CDR3 runs 14 residues. Germline V gives CDR1 SGHTA, CDR2 FQGNSA. The V segment lost 5 bases and the J segment 7 bases; nucleotides outside the gene matches: 9. CDR3 in DNA: TGTGCCAGCAGCCCCGACAGGGGTAAGGGTGGCTACACCTTC. This gives the protein CASSPDRGKGGYTF.

The sample holds a few counts of this clonotype. V and J are TRBV7-2 and TRBJ2-1; 13 bases align to TRBD2. This CDR3 comprises 16 residues. Looked up from germline, CDR1 is SGHTA and CDR2 is FQGNSA. J lost 7 bases, V lost 1 base, and 4 bases had no gene match. The CDR3 nucleotides read TGTGCCAGCAGCTTAGTTACTAGCGGGAGGGAAAATGAGCAGTTCTTC. Protein: CASSLVTSGRENEQFF. Filled out from reference TRBV7-2 and TRBJ2-1, the complete variable domain reads GAGVSQSPSNKVTEKGKDVELRCDPISGHTALYWYRQSLGQGLEFLIYFQGNSAPDKSGLPSDRFSAERTGGSVSTLTIQRTQQEDSAVYLCASSLVTSGRENEQFFGPGTRLTVL.

The chain links TRBV29-1 to TRBJ1-1, with a tentative D call TRBD1 (6 bases). Germline CDR1 reads SQVTM; CDR2 reads ANQGSEA. V gave up 7 bases and J gave up 0 bases, with 9 bases separating them. This CDR3 region has 12 residues. The CDR3 nucleotides read TGCAGCGGTCGGACAGTGAACACTGAAGCTTTCTTT. As protein: CSGRTVNTEAFF.

This clonotype was recorded at least ten times. The chain employs TRBV7-8 and TRBJ2-4; D is uncertain. V was pared by 1 base and J by 6 bases, with 7 bases between. CDR1 is SGHVS, CDR2 FQNEAQ, per germline. The CDR3 length is 13 residues. The CDR3 nucleotides are TGTGCCAGCAGCTTAGTTGGCGCAAACATTCAGTACTTC. Its protein product is CASSLVGANIQYF.

In this sample, this clonotype turned up a few times. The gene calls are TRBV21-1 and TRBJ1-3. TRBV21-1 is flagged as a pseudogene. This CDR3 contains 16 residues. The CDR3 sequence is CASSKGTLDSGNTIYF. Written as DNA, the CDR3 is TGTGCCAGCAGCAAGGGGACCCTCGACTCTGGAAACACCATATATTTT.

J is TRBJ2-7 and V is TRBV18; no clear D gene. This CDR3 has 13 residues. CDR1 is KGHSH, CDR2 LQKENI, per germline. V shed 3 bases and J shed 2 bases, with 8 bases lying between them. CDR3 protein: CASSPQITYEQYF. The DNA for the CDR3 is TGTGCCAGCTCACCCCAAATTACCTACGAGCAGTACTTC. Drawing the rest from reference TRBV18 and TRBJ2-7, the complete variable domain is NAGVMQNPRHLVRRRGQEARLRCSPMKGHSHVYWYRQLPEEGLKFMVYLQKENIIDESGMPKERFSAEFPKEGPSILRIQQVVRGDSAAYFCASSPQITYEQYFGPGTRLTVT.